The TCR beta chain described here comes from a study of neurological immune-mediated disorders. By 5'RACE with 10-nucleotide random UMIs, the cDNA was made. TCRdb re-called the 5' RACE reads with MiXCR, one entry per CDR3 protein. The sample has 40,000 to 50,000 distinct CDR3 sequences, about 9.3% seen once. Study-level results: No expanded-clone CDR3 amino acid sequence recurred across subjects, suggesting private TCR-beta repertoires. The most TCR clonal expansion was seen in HTLV-1-associated myelopathy, and the least was seen in multiple sclerosis, which fell below healthy controls.

This clonotype was counted at least ten times. Antigen: not known. From 2 million PBMCs stored at -80 C, the unsorted libraries were generated. Material: PBMCs. This TCR came from a woman between 35 and 50 years old with HTLV-1-associated myelopathy (HAM/TSP).

The CDR3 nucleotides are TGCAGCGTCAGGCCCACAGAAAATTCACCCCTCCACTTT. Translating it yields CSVRPTENSPLHF. This rearrangement joins TRBV29-1 to TRBJ1-6; D is unresolved. Germline CDR1 is SQVTM and CDR2 is ANQGSEA. Trimming took 6 bases from V and 7 from J, leaving 13 bases between them. The CDR3 is 13 amino acids. The full variable domain, its missing parts supplied by reference TRBV29-1 and TRBJ1-6, is SAVISQKPSRDICQRGTSLTIQCQVDSQVTMMFWYRQQPGQSLTLIATANQGSEATYESGFVIDKFPISRPNLTFSTLTVSNMSPEDSSIYLCSVRPTENSPLHFGNGTRLTVT.